This T cell receptor beta chain emerged from a study of blood T cell repertoires in COVID-19. The CDR3 totals 12 residues. Germline V gene data show CDR1 as MNHEY and CDR2 as SMNVEV (reference sequence). V was clipped by 5 bases and J by 5 bases; unmatched bases: 3. The assay was immunoSEQ multiplex PCR, and TCRdb's table has in-frame clones only and misses some. The sample has over 85,000 clones, 70% to 80% seen once. The receptor's source is a human donor in a cohort sampled during active COVID-19. The sequencing input was peripheral blood. The chain joins TRBV27 to TRBJ2-7, with 7 bases aligning to TRBD1. CDR3 in DNA: TGTGCCAGCAGTCCACAGGGGCACGAGCAGTACTTC. It codes for CASSPQGHEQYF.